This TCR beta chain was sequenced in a study of cytomegalovirus exposure and HLA in healthy donors. Clones were read by immunoSEQ multiplex PCR, and TCRdb kept only the in-frame ones, dropping some. The repertoire has roughly 260,000 clones, around 91% of them found once; the top ten carry about 0.36%. Germline CDR1 is KGHSH and CDR2 is LQKENI. V lost 4 bases, J lost 7 bases, and 4 bases stayed unmatched. This CDR3 spans 14 amino acids. The sequence was collected from a woman between 18 and 30 years old in good health and CMV-seronegative. This chain links TRBV18 with TRBJ1-6, with 7 bases fitting TRBD1. Sequencing was performed on PBMCs. The CDR3 coding sequence is TGTGCCAGCTCACTCGGGACAGAGAATTCACCCCTCCACTTT. This gives the protein CASSLGTENSPLHF.